This TCR beta chain was observed in a study of CD8+CD57+ T cells in acquired aplastic anemia. The overall study: Each DNA sample taken from sorted CD4+ and CD8+ cells came to around 2.9 ug on average.

TCR beta VDJ and CDR3 were profiled, and genomic DNA was the template. TCRdb redid the calling of the reads with MiXCR, one entry per CDR3 protein. The table includes 150,000 to 200,000 distinct CDR3 sequences, roughly 63% detected once. Findings and caveats of the study: Overlap between patients and controls comprised twenty-nine CD8+ CDR3 sequences.

The CDR3 loop spans 16 amino acids. The junction had 12 bases not matched to a gene; V was cut back by 9 bases and J by 3 bases. Germline lookup yields CDR1 KGHDR and CDR2 SFDVKD. As for this clonotype: What it recognizes is unknown.

The clonotype was recovered from a human donor in good health. This chain uses TRBV24-1 with TRBJ1-2, with 10 bases aligning to TRBD1. Sequencing was carried out using sorted CD4+, CD8+, or CD8+CD57+ T cells (not recorded which) from PBMCs. CDR3 sequence (DNA): TGTGCCACCGCCGGGACAGGGGCGAAGGACGACTATGGCTACACCTTC. Residues: CATAGTGAKDDYGYTF.